The next 28 T cell receptor beta chains were all read from a single sample in a study of blood T cells in healthy people across ages. Then a second PCR, running roughly 7 to 11 cycles, was carried out with a sample-barcoded 5' primer and a J-beta primer mix. A single record per CDR3 protein comes from TCRdb applying MiXCR to the 5' RACE reads. Of approximately 1.5 million distinct CDR3 sequences in the sample, 42% were seen once. What was sequenced was blood. The receptors stem from a woman younger than 35 in good health.

This clonotype was seen many times. V gene TRBV27 combines with J gene TRBJ2-1; 7 nucleotides line up with TRBD2. This CDR3 spans 14 amino acids. CDR1 is MNHEY, CDR2 SMNVEV, per germline (reference sequence). V trimming: 7 bases; J trimming: 4 bases; junction bases outside the gene matches: 7. The CDR3, as DNA: TGTGCCAGCACCCCGGGACTAACATACAATGAGCAGTTCTTC. It specifies CASTPGLTYNEQFF.

V is TRBV6-5 and J is TRBJ1-1, with 9 nucleotides matching TRBD1. CDR3 length equals 13 residues. After removal of 5 bases from V and 8 bases from J, the junction contained 6 bases not matched to a gene. Per germline, CDR1 MNHEY and CDR2 SVGAGI. For the CDR3, the DNA is TGTGCCAGCAGTAGCCCCGACAGGGGGGAAGCTTTCTTT. As protein: CASSSPDRGEAFF.

The chain has TRBV12-3 or TRBV12-4 and TRBJ2-5; 8 bases are a match to TRBD1. The CDR3 totals 13 residues. The V and J ends lost 7 bases and 4 bases, in that order; junction bases with no gene match: 5. The CDR3 spells CASKGRGRETQYF. The CDR3 DNA follows: TGTGCCAGCAAGGGCAGGGGGCGAGAGACCCAGTACTTC.

In its sample, this clonotype was seen a few times. The gene calls are TRBV20-1 and TRBJ2-7; TRBD2 matches 14 bases. Unmatched junction bases numbered 14, after V lost 8 bases and J lost 2 bases. The V gene's germline CDR1 is DFQATT and CDR2 SNEGSKA (reference sequence). The CDR3 consists of 17 residues. The CDR3 bases are TGCAGTACGAAGGTCGGGACTAGCGGGAGAGGGACCTACGAGCAGTACTTC. Its protein is CSTKVGTSGRGTYEQYF.

This clonotype was found many times. V and J are TRBV27 and TRBJ2-5, with a tentative D call TRBD2 (6 bases). The J call could be wrong; TRBJ2-7 is a better fit for the DNA end. Germline V gene sequence: CDR1 MNHEY, CDR2 SMNVEV (reference sequence). This CDR3 has 16 residues. The CDR3 spells CASISTTVCLEGEQYF. CDR3 nucleotide sequence: TGTGCCAGCATATCCACTACGGTGTGCCTGGAGGGCGAGCAGTACTTC.

This sequence joins TRBV29-1 and TRBJ1-1; D call uncertain. Germline values: CDR1 SQVTM, CDR2 ANQGSEA. CDR3 length: 14 residues. V lost 1 base, J lost 4 bases, and 13 bases lay in between. The CDR3 nucleotides read TGCAGCGTTGAAGTCCCCCATAGGATCACTGAAGCTTTCTTT. This sequence encodes CSVEVPHRITEAFF.

This clonotype has only a few counts. The V and J genes are TRBV11-2 and TRBJ2-1, with 14 bases matching TRBD2. The CDR3 runs to 13 residues. Looked up from germline, CDR1 is SGHAT and CDR2 is FQNNGV. After removal of 8 bases from V and 9 bases from J, the junction contained 3 bases not matched to a gene. Here the CDR3 reads CASGLAGGSEQFF. The CDR3 region has the DNA TGTGCCAGCGGACTAGCGGGAGGCAGTGAGCAGTTCTTC. Filled out from reference TRBV11-2 and TRBJ2-1, the complete variable domain reads EAGVAQSPRYKIIEKRQSVAFWCNPISGHATLYWYQQILGQGPKLLIQFQNNGVVDDSQLPKDRFSAERLKGVDSTLKIQPAKLEDSAVYLCASGLAGGSEQFFGPGTRLTVL.

This sequence joins TRBV25-1 and TRBJ2-5; 9 nucleotides match TRBD1. Germline CDR1 MGHDK, CDR2 SYGVNS. This CDR3 has 19 amino acids. With V trimmed by 2 bases and J by 2 bases, 15 bases remained unmatched. CDR3 loop: CASSERPKQGAVSQETQYF. The CDR3 coding sequence is TGTGCCAGCAGTGAACGACCGAAACAGGGGGCGGTGTCGCAAGAGACCCAGTACTTC.

The chain employs TRBV6-1 and TRBJ2-7; D might be TRBD2 (6 bases). CDR1 is MNHNS, CDR2 SASEGT, per germline. The V end lost 6 bases, the J end lost 2 bases, and 17 bases lay between the germline ends. CDR3 size: 15 residues. Here the CDR3 reads CASRASAGLPYEQYF. The CDR3 DNA is TGTGCCAGCAGGGCCTCCGCGGGACTCCCCTACGAGCAGTACTTC.

CDR3 loop: CATSRDLQGAGEQFF. CDR3 nucleotide sequence: TGTGCCACCAGCAGAGATCTCCAGGGGGCTGGTGAGCAGTTCTTC. The chain employs TRBV15 and TRBJ2-1; 8 nucleotides line up with TRBD1. With 0 bases clipped from V and 9 bases from J, the junction kept 7 bases outside the gene matches. Germline V gene sequence: CDR1 LNHNV, CDR2 YYDKDF (reference sequence). CDR3 length: 15 amino acids. Combining the CDR3 with reference TRBV15 and TRBJ2-1 gives the whole variable domain DAMVIQNPRYQVTQFGKPVTLSCSQTLNHNVMYWYQQKSSQAPKLLFHYYDKDFNNEADTPDNFQSRRPNTSFCFLDIRSPGLGDTAMYLCATSRDLQGAGEQFFGPGTRLTVL.

J is TRBJ2-1 and V is TRBV3-1; 11 bases fit TRBD2. The CDR3 has 16 amino acids. Germline V CDR1 and CDR2: LGHDT, YNNKEL (reference sequence). V shed 4 bases, J shed 9 bases, and the junction held 11 bases outside the gene matches. The CDR3 region is CASSPTSGSLSCEQFF. The CDR3 DNA follows: TGTGCCAGCAGCCCTACTAGCGGGAGCTTGTCATGTGAGCAGTTCTTC.

This clonotype was counted between two and nine times. The chain couples TRBV20-1 to TRBJ2-5, with D possibly matching TRBD1 (5 bases). Trimming removed 0 bases at V and 2 bases at J, with 7 bases between. Germline values: CDR1 DFQATT, CDR2 SNEGSKA (reference sequence). This CDR3 has 13 amino acids. The CDR3 loop reads CSAREAGQETQYF. CDR3 DNA: TGCAGTGCTAGAGAAGCAGGGCAAGAGACCCAGTACTTC.

The gene calls are TRBV10-3 and TRBJ2-4; D perhaps matches TRBD1 (5 bases). The J call may be incorrect, as the DNA end agrees better with TRBJ2-7. CDR3 length equals 15 residues. Germline lookup yields CDR1 ENHRY and CDR2 SYGVKD. The CDR3, as DNA: TGTGCCATCAGTGAGTCGGGCCAGGGATACTACGAGCAGTACTTC. Translated, it gives CAISESGQGYYEQYF.

This rearrangement joins TRBV29-1 to TRBJ1-2; D unclear. CDR1 and CDR2 from the germline V gene are SQVTM and ANQGSEA. The CDR3 covers 11 residues. CDR3 DNA sequence: TGCAGTACCGGGGAGGTAGAGGGCTACACCTTC. It is translated as CSTGEVEGYTF.

This clonotype was seen a handful of times. V is TRBV6-1 and J is TRBJ2-7; D is unresolved. Germline V gene sequence: CDR1 MNHNS, CDR2 SASEGT. The CDR3 length is 13 residues. Trimming removed 2 bases at V and 7 bases at J, with 12 bases between. CDR3 sequence: CASSEPTYNEQYF. CDR3 DNA sequence: TGTGCCAGCAGTGAACCGACCTACAATGAGCAGTACTTC.

This clonotype was observed a handful of times. The V gene is TRBV5-5, the J gene TRBJ2-1; 7 bases map to TRBD2. CDR1 SGHKS and CDR2 YYEKEE come from the germline V gene (reference sequence). Trimming took 4 bases from V and 6 from J; bases not matched to a gene: 13. The CDR3 loop spans 16 amino acids. CDR3 sequence reads: CASSLNYRLAGNEQFF. For the CDR3, the DNA is TGTGCCAGCAGCCTAAACTACCGACTAGCTGGCAATGAGCAGTTCTTC.

Note on this clonotype: Relative to the germline gene, one junction end is altered; a read error may explain this. V and J are TRBV15 and TRBJ2-2; the D gene is possibly TRBD2 (5 bases). This CDR3 is 14 amino acids long. CDR1 is LNHNV and CDR2 is YYDKDF in the germline V gene (reference sequence). This chain's CDR3 is CATSRDEIAGELFF. The CDR3 nucleotides are TGTGCCACCAGCAGAGATGAAATAGCCGGGGAGTTGTTTTTT.

V is TRBV6-9 and J is TRBJ2-4; D tentatively reads TRBD1 or TRBD2 (5 bases each). Germline loops: CDR1 MNHGY, CDR2 SVAAGI. The CDR3 is 14 amino acids. The V end was cut by 11 bases, the J end by 5 bases, with 19 bases between. Here the CDR3 DNA reads TGTGCCTGGGGGATTGGGGGTATTCAAAACATTCAGTACTTC. This sequence encodes CAWGIGGIQNIQYF.

V usage is TRBV20-1 and J usage is TRBJ2-5; 7 bases line up with TRBD1. The ends lost 6 bases at V and 11 bases at J; junction bases unmatched: 15. The germline V gene encodes CDR1 DFQATT and CDR2 SNEGSKA (reference sequence). The CDR3 sequence is 13 residues long. CDR3 region: CSATGTVRDGQYF. The CDR3 DNA is TGCAGTGCAACCGGGACAGTGAGGGATGGGCAGTACTTC.

On this clonotype itself: The junction shows a germline mismatch at one end, possibly a read error. This sequence joins TRBV4-3 and TRBJ2-4; tentative D call: TRBD2 (6 bases). In germline, CDR1 is LGHNA, CDR2 YSLEER. This CDR3 comprises 12 residues. Written as DNA, the CDR3 is TGCGCCAGCAGCCAAGGGGGACGGGAGCAGTGCTTC. Its protein is CASSQGGREQCF.

This chain uses TRBV3-1 with TRBJ2-5, with D unresolved. V shed 0 bases and J shed 7 bases, with 6 bases lying between them. CDR3 length equals 12 residues. Germline V gives CDR1 LGHDT, CDR2 YNNKEL (reference sequence). Written as DNA, the CDR3 is TGTGCCAGCAGCCAAGATCCAAGGACCCAGTACTTC. It translates to CASSQDPRTQYF.

This clonotype has more than one count but fewer than ten. The chain combines TRBV7-8 with TRBJ2-3; 8 bases fit TRBD2. The germline CDR1 and CDR2 sequences are SGHVS and FQNEAQ. The CDR3 has 16 amino acids. Trimming removed 1 base from V and 2 bases from J; junction bases left unmatched: 5. For the CDR3, the DNA is TGTGCCAGCAGCTTAGGTGCTAGCGGGTTCACAGATACGCAGTATTTT. This sequence encodes CASSLGASGFTDTQYF.

There are a few counts of this clonotype. This chain uses TRBV18 with TRBJ2-1; tentative D call: TRBD2 (5 bases). This CDR3 contains 12 residues. Germline V gives CDR1 KGHSH, CDR2 LQKENI. V lost 3 bases and J 10 bases, leaving 10 bases between the germline ends. The CDR3 DNA reads TGTGCCAGCTCACCCGGAGGCAAAGAGCAGTTCTTC. It translates to CASSPGGKEQFF.

The rearrangement uses TRBV5-5 and TRBJ1-1, with D unresolved. The CDR3 has 14 amino acids. Trimming removed 1 base from V and 1 base from J, with 8 bases in between. In germline, CDR1 is SGHKS, CDR2 YYEKEE (reference sequence). The CDR3: CASSLWTQNTEAFF. The CDR3 coding sequence is TGTGCCAGCAGCTTGTGGACGCAGAACACTGAAGCTTTCTTT.

The chain employs TRBV20-1 and TRBJ1-5; 7 bases line up with TRBD1. After removal of 7 bases from V and 4 bases from J, the junction contained 7 bases not matched to a gene. The CDR3 has 13 residues. CDR1 and CDR2 (germline): DFQATT, SNEGSKA (reference sequence). Written as DNA, the CDR3 is TGCAGTGTCCGACAGGGACCGAATCAGCCCCAGCATTTT. Amino acids: CSVRQGPNQPQHF.

This clonotype was observed a few times. The chain links TRBV2 to TRBJ2-3, with TRBD2 matching 8 bases. The V gene end was trimmed by 9 bases and the J gene end by 2 bases; junction bases not matched to a gene: 10. This CDR3 region has 15 residues. Germline V gene sequence: CDR1 SNHLY, CDR2 FYNNEI. DNA of the CDR3: TGTGCCAGTCGAAGTAGCGGGGCCATCACAGATACGCAGTATTTT. Amino acids: CASRSSGAITDTQYF.

Comment on this clonotype: The junction departs from the called germline gene at one end, perhaps through a read error. The rearrangement links TRBV7-3 to TRBJ1-1; D is ambiguous. CDR1 is SGHTA, CDR2 FQGTGA, per germline. There are 16 residues in the CDR3. CDR3 protein: CVSSSLAGGLGTEAFF. Written as DNA, the CDR3 is TGTGTCAGCAGCTCCCTAGCTGGTGGCTTGGGGACTGAAGCTTTCTTT.

A few counts support this clonotype. This chain connects TRBV5-1 to TRBJ2-3; D is perhaps TRBD1 (5 bases). CDR3 length equals 14 residues. CDR1 SGHRS and CDR2 YFSETQ come from the germline V gene. Trimming took off 5 bases at V and 2 bases at J, with 12 bases between the two ends. The CDR3, as DNA: TGCGCCAGCAGTGTGGGGCGAAACACAGATACGCAGTATTTT. It encodes CASSVGRNTDTQYF.